The source of this T cell receptor beta chain is a study of cytomegalovirus exposure and HLA in healthy donors. Remarks on this clone: Its antigen is as yet unknown.

Broader study findings: In a later analysis, TCR beta V- and J-gene trimming was associated with a missense DCLRE1C variant.

Both 60 Vbeta primers and 13 Jbeta primers went into the PCR. Produced via immunoSEQ multiplex PCR; TCRdb's table is partial and in-frame only. There are 280,000 or so clones in the sample; 80% to 90% occur only once, and about 2.5% lies in the top ten. This CDR3 comprises 15 residues. Germline CDR1 LNHDA, CDR2 SQIVND (reference sequence). The source is a woman younger than 35 in good health and CMV-seronegative. The J gene is TRBJ2-5, the V gene TRBV19; D is possibly TRBD1 (6 bases). The assigned J gene may be wrong: the sequence end matches TRBJ2-7 better. The specimen was PBMCs. The CDR3 here is CASSIRSGAPHEQYF. The CDR3 DNA reads as TGTGCCAGTAGTATACGTTCAGGGGCCCCCCACGAGCAGTACTTC.